This T cell receptor beta chain emerged from a study of blood T cell repertoires in COVID-19. The overall study: Both acute and convalescent COVID-19 samples were obtained from the United States, Italy and Spain. The cDNA or gDNA used as material had been derived from T cells, B-cell-depleted T cells, or PBMCs.

Per the germline V gene, CDR1 is MDHEN and CDR2 is SYDVKM. V was clipped by 7 bases and J by 6 bases, with 13 bases between them. The CDR3 extends over 13 amino acids. TCRdb keeps only in-frame clones here, not all; method: immunoSEQ multiplex PCR. The profile covers about 270,000 clones, with 80% to 95% appearing a single time and 2.5% to 3% taken by the ten largest. Study members were between 18 and 89 years old and lived in about two dozen US regions. In the 2 weeks before study entry, exposed participants met a COVID-19 case, which was PCR-confirmed or clinician-diagnosed. V gene TRBV28 combines with J gene TRBJ1-5, with D possibly TRBD1 on 6 matching bases. The source of this sequence is a middle-aged man who had been exposed to COVID-19. The sequenced sample consisted of PBMCs or T cells enriched from blood (not recorded which). This CDR3 is CASTKTGFQPQHF. DNA for the CDR3: TGTGCCAGCACCAAAACAGGGTTTCAGCCCCAGCATTTT. Full variable domain (missing parts from reference TRBV28 and TRBJ1-5): DVKVTQSSRYLVKRTGEKVFLECVQDMDHENMFWYRQDPGLGLRLIYFSYDVKMKEKGDIPEGYSVSREKKERFSLILESASTNQTSMYLCASTKTGFQPQHFGDGTRLSIL.